This T cell receptor (beta chain) was documented in a study of naive and memory T cell subsets (dated by TCRdb to 2016 to 2017). Describing the broader study: According to the figure summarizing the samples, there were 10 blood donors, 7 tuberculin skin test biopsies and 3 saline control biopsies. Usually PCR2 was run as a SYBR Green qPCR and stopped at a set threshold, although low-input samples could use end-point PCR (approximately 6 cycles) instead. The investigation overall reported the following: The potential sensitivity of the RNA-based method to TCR transcript changes with T cell activation and differentiation was acknowledged.

Library preparation employed 5' RACE. The ligated cDNA was amplified in four rounds of PCR with nested alpha and beta constant region primers together with the SP2 primer. For the blood and skin samples, reverse transcription of TCR RNA was done with SuperScript IV along with alpha and beta constant region primers. Using T4 RNA ligase 1, an oligonucleotide carrying both the Illumina SP2 primer and a UMI was ligated onto the 3' end of the cDNA. To prevent hairpin formation, the 12-nucleotide UMI was made up of two random hexamers with an eight-base spacer between them. TCR alpha and beta chain libraries were processed separately from the second PCR onward, with dual indexing for multiplexing. After pooling, the indexed libraries were analyzed by capillary electrophoresis and sequenced on either an Illumina MiSeq or NextSeq. To boost base diversity and improve cluster recognition, PhiX DNA at about 4.5-7% was spiked into the libraries. As for the original processing: Demultiplexor extracted UMIs from read 2, combined them with read 1 TCR sequence, and split reads by sample indices. V and J genes and V-J junctions were identified by Decombinator, which gave every TCR a five-part identifier that included V and J deletions. Collapsinator relied on UMIs to correct both sequencing errors and PCR amplification heterogeneity, producing a UMI-based abundance for each TCR. CDR3Translator turned identifiers into nucleotide sequence, translated that sequence into amino acids, and pulled out CDR3 regions based on terminal motifs. Error-corrected counts of alpha and beta TCRs from blood and skin were compared after being normalized to the amount of input RNA. TCRdb reanalyzed the raw reads on its own, using fastp at Q25 for trimming and MiXCR for clone calling, and kept in-frame beta chains. Every entry covers one CDR3 protein and lists the most common genes and DNA from its rows. These V and J calls derive from TCRdb rather than the authors' analysis. The sample has roughly 56,000 distinct CDR3 sequences on record, about 7.2% of them singletons. The ten largest make up roughly a tenth of the sample.

Counted from cysteine to phenylalanine, this CDR3 has 14 amino acids. Kept here is only the CDR3 DNA, which spans 42 bases and is read in frame from base 1. A word on this clonotype: This clone's antigen is unknown. A read error may account for a junction end that differs from germline.

The study reported a robust and sensitive protocol to amplify, sequence and analyze TCRs, based on 3' ligation of a UMI-containing oligonucleotide to TCR cDNA. For whole blood analysis, approximately 2.5 ml of peripheral blood was collected from healthy adult volunteers into Tempus tubes, and RNA was extracted following the manufacturer's instructions. Before reverse transcription, total RNA that had not been cell sorted was treated with RQ1 DNase, with a target input of roughly 1 to 1,100 ng. Libraries were prepared from skin biopsies and whole blood to test how robust the pipeline was in samples where T cells are a minority population.

This clonotype was obtained from a male donor in good health. This chain is built from TRBV12-3 or TRBV12-4 and TRBJ2-2, and the D gene may be TRBD2, 5 bases matching. The DNA sequence follows: TGTGCAGCCCTAACCCTTACGAACACCGGGGAGCTGCTTTTT. It specifies CAALTLTNTGELLF.